This TCR beta chain was obtained from a study of control samples from healthy donors and cancer patients. Only in-frame clones appear in the TCRdb table, and some are missing; sequencing was by immunoSEQ multiplex PCR. The profile covers about 51,000 clones, with roughly nine tenths appearing a single time and 1.6% taken by the ten largest. Trimming left V 7 bases short and J 2 bases short, with 18 bases between. This CDR3 contains 15 residues. Germline CDR1 SGHTA, CDR2 FQGNSA. The chain is built from TRBV7-2 and TRBJ2-7; no clear D. Sample: PBMCs. The source of this sequence is a man in his forties with colorectal cancer. This CDR3 reads CASNPSAINAYEQYF. The CDR3 DNA sequence: TGTGCCAGCAACCCCTCGGCGATAAACGCCTACGAGCAGTACTTC.